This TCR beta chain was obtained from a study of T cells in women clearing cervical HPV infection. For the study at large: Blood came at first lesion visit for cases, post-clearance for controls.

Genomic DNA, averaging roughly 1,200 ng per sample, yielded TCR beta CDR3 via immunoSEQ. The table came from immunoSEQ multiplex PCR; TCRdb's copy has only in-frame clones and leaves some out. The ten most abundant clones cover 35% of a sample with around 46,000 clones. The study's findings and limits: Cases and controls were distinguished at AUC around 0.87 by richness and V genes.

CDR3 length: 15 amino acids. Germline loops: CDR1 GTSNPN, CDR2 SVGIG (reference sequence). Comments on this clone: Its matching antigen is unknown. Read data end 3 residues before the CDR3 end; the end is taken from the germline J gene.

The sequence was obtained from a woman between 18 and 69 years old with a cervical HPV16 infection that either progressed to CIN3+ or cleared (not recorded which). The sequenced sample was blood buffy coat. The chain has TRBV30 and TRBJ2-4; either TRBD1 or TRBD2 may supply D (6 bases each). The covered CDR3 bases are TGTGCCTGGAGTGTGACGACAGGAGGGTATCAGCCT. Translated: CAWSVTTGGYQP. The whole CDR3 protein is CAWSVTTGGYQPQYF.